This is a list of T cell receptor beta chains from one sample in a study of blood T cell repertoires in COVID-19. Only in-frame clones appear in the TCRdb table, and some are missing; sequencing was by immunoSEQ multiplex PCR. The sample contains about 180,000 clones, 82% of which appear only once. Sequencing was done on a sample of PBMCs or T cells enriched from blood (not recorded which). These receptors were obtained from a man between 60 and 75 years old who had recovered from COVID-19. Both conserved end residues are part of each CDR3. The D gene is left open where the match is weak. Where a row states a size, it is once, few, many or the class of an expanded clone; other rows omit it.

CDR3nt,CDR3aa,v_gene,j_gene,d_gene,abundance
TGCAGTGCTAGTATACTTGGACAGAATAATTCACCCCTCCACTTT,CSASILGQNNSPLHF,TRBV20-1,TRBJ1-6,NA,NA
TGCGCCAGCAGCTGGGGACAGGGTGATCAGCCCCAGCATTTT,CASSWGQGDQPQHF,TRBV5-1,TRBJ1-5,TRBD1,NA
TGTGCCATGCAAGCAGGGGCCCGCAATCAGCCCCAGCATTTT,CAMQAGARNQPQHF,TRBV28,TRBJ1-5,NA,NA
TGTGCCAGTAGTATAAGCCGAGGGGAGCTGTTTTTT,CASSISRGELFF,TRBV19,TRBJ2-2,NA,NA
TGCAGCGTTGACGAACAGGGGGCGAGAGAGACCCAGTACTTC,CSVDEQGARETQYF,TRBV29-1,TRBJ2-5,TRBD1,NA
TGCAGCGGGGATCCGGGAGCCCAGGATACGCAGTATTTT,CSGDPGAQDTQYF,TRBV29-1,TRBJ2-3,NA,once
TGTGCCAGCAGCTCCGGACTAGCGGGAGCCGCGCAGTATTTT,CASSSGLAGAAQYF,TRBV7-3,TRBJ2-3,TRBD2,NA
TGTGCCAGCAGCCAAGAAGTTGCAGGGATTGGTGGCTACACCTTC,CASSQEVAGIGGYTF,TRBV3-1/TRBV3-2,TRBJ1-2,NA,many
TGTGCCAGCCGCTACAACCCCCAAGACGAGCAGTACTTC,CASRYNPQDEQYF,TRBV7-9,TRBJ2-7,NA,NA
TGTGCCAGCAGGGGGGGGCGCGGAGAGACCCAGTACTTC,CASRGGRGETQYF,TRBV11-3,TRBJ2-5,NA,NA
TGTGCCAGCAGCGGACAGGGTACCTATGGCTACACCTTC,CASSGQGTYGYTF,TRBV7-3,TRBJ1-2,TRBD1,once
TGTGCCAGCACCACACTGGGCGGGGGAGGAGAAGGCTACACCTTC,CASTTLGGGGEGYTF,TRBV3-1/TRBV3-2,TRBJ1-2,NA,NA
TGTGCCAGCAGAACCCAGGACGGGAGGAAGGGAGTAAGCTACGAGCAGTACTTC,CASRTQDGRKGVSYEQYF,TRBV11-2,TRBJ2-7,TRBD2,once
TGCGCCAGCAGCTTGGTTGGGGGCAGCGGCTATGGCTACACCTTC,CASSLVGGSGYGYTF,TRBV5-1,TRBJ1-2,NA,NA
TGTGCCATCGATAGAGTTAGCGAGCAGTACTTC,CAIDRVSEQYF,TRBV10-3,TRBJ2-7,NA,NA
TGTGCCAGCAGCTTTCAACTCACTGAAGCTTTCTTT,CASSFQLTEAFF,TRBV7-3,TRBJ1-1,NA,NA
TGTGCCAGCAGCTTATTGGGCGGACAGGGAGGGTATGGCTACACCTTC,CASSLLGGQGGYGYTF,TRBV7-9,TRBJ1-2,TRBD1,NA